The rows below give T cell receptor beta chains drawn from one sample of a study of blood T cell repertoires in COVID-19. The table came from immunoSEQ multiplex PCR; TCRdb's copy has only in-frame clones and leaves some out. The sample carries almost 400,000 clones, around 89% recorded once. The sequencing sample was made of PBMCs or T cells enriched from blood (not recorded which). The receptors shown here come from a woman aged 25 to 39 with acute COVID-19. The CDR3 runs from the conserved cysteine through the conserved F or W. The D gene is left open where the match is weak. Clone size appears in some rows only: once, few, many, or a class for an expanded clone.

TRBV14	.	TRBJ2-1	.	TGTGCCAGCAGCCAGATTTCGGAGGGGGCCCAACGGAATGAGCAGTTCTTC	CASSQISEGAQRNEQFF
TRBV3-1/TRBV3-2	TRBD1	TRBJ1-6	.	TGTGCCAGCAGTTACGGGACAGCCTATAATTCACCCCTCCACTTT	CASSYGTAYNSPLHF
TRBV27	TRBD1	TRBJ1-2	.	TGTGCCAGCAGTTTAGACAGGGGAGGTATTGGCTACACCTTC	CASSLDRGGIGYTF
TRBV6-2/TRBV6-3	TRBD1	TRBJ1-5	.	TGTGCCAGCAGTTACTCCGCAGGACAGGGATACAATCAGCCCCAGCATTTT	CASSYSAGQGYNQPQHF
TRBV5-6	.	TRBJ2-1	.	TGTGCCAGCAGCTTGTTAGGTCGACAGCTATACAATGAGCAGTTCTTC	CASSLLGRQLYNEQFF
TRBV7-3	.	TRBJ1-1	.	TGTGCCAGCAGCTCTCTAACAGACACTGAAGCTTTCTTT	CASSSLTDTEAFF
TRBV7-9	.	TRBJ1-2	.	TGTGCCAGCAGCTTGTCAGAGGGTGTGCATGGCTACACCTTC	CASSLSEGVHGYTF
TRBV5-1	.	TRBJ1-1	.	TGCGCCAGCAGCTTCGAGGGGAGGAGGACTGAAGCTTTCTTT	CASSFEGRRTEAFF
TRBV9	.	TRBJ2-2	.	TGTGCCAGCCGGGAGACGGAGACCGGGGAGCTGTTTTTT	CASRETETGELFF
TRBV5-1	TRBD1	TRBJ1-1	.	TGCGCCAGCAGCGTAGGACAGGGGAACACTGAAGCTTTCTTT	CASSVGQGNTEAFF
TRBV30	.	TRBJ1-6	.	TGTGCCTGGGAGCTACTTAATTCACCCCTCCACTTT	CAWELLNSPLHF
TRBV5-8	.	TRBJ1-6	.	TGTGCCAGCAGCTTGTTGTCGGGAAATTCACCCCTCCACTTT	CASSLLSGNSPLHF
TRBV3-1/TRBV3-2	.	TRBJ1-5	few	TGTGCCAGCAGCCACCTTAATCAGCCCCAGCATTTT	CASSHLNQPQHF
TRBV10-3	TRBD1	TRBJ1-5	.	TGTGCCATCAGTGAAGGGACAGGAGCCAATCAGCCCCAGCATTTT	CAISEGTGANQPQHF
TRBV2	.	TRBJ1-3	.	TGTGCCAGCTCACCCCAATCGACAGCTGGAAACACCATATATTTT	CASSPQSTAGNTIYF
TRBV3-1/TRBV3-2	.	TRBJ1-1	once	TGTGCCAGCAGCCTCAGGGCCGGGCTCACTGAAGCTTTCTTT	CASSLRAGLTEAFF
TRBV9	TRBD2	TRBJ2-3	once	TGTGCCAGCAGCGTAGGGACTAGCGGGGTCCCACAAGATACGCAGTATTTT	CASSVGTSGVPQDTQYF
TRBV20-1	.	TRBJ2-3	once	TGCAGTGCTGAACGGGGGGATACGCAGTATTTT	CSAERGDTQYF
TRBV19	.	TRBJ1-2	.	TGTGCCAGTAATGTACCAGGTCCGTTCTATGGCTACACCTTC	CASNVPGPFYGYTF
TRBV24-1	.	TRBJ2-7	.	TGTGCCACCAGTGATTCCGGGGGTACCTACGAGCAGTACTTC	CATSDSGGTYEQYF
TRBV6-1	.	TRBJ1-1	.	TGTGCCAGCAGTGAGGGGGGGGAACCCGAAGCTTTCTTT	CASSEGGEPEAFF
TRBV19	TRBD1	TRBJ1-6	.	TGTGCCAGTAGTCCAATGGACAGGGCTGATTCACCCCTCCACTTT	CASSPMDRADSPLHF
TRBV7-3	.	TRBJ1-1	once	TGTGCCAGCAGCCCAACGGGGGGGAACACTGAAGCTTTCTTT	CASSPTGGNTEAFF
TRBV11-3	.	TRBJ1-2	.	TGTGCCAGCAGCTACGACACTCTACCCGGGGATCGAGGCTACACCTTC	CASSYDTLPGDRGYTF
TRBV4-1	.	TRBJ2-3	.	TGCGCCAGCAGCCAAGTGGCGGGGCGAACAGATACGCAGTATTTT	CASSQVAGRTDTQYF
TRBV12-3/TRBV12-4	TRBD1	TRBJ2-1	once	TGTGCCAGCAGCCCCTACAGGGGGGAGCAGTTCTTC	CASSPYRGEQFF
TRBV9	TRBD1	TRBJ1-3	.	TGTGCCAGCAGCGTAGATCCTAGACAGGGCGGCTCTGGAAACACCATATATTTT	CASSVDPRQGGSGNTIYF
TRBV29-1	.	TRBJ2-7	.	TGCAGCGTTGAAGAAACAGGGCACGAGCAGTACTTC	CSVEETGHEQYF
TRBV19	TRBD2	TRBJ2-7	.	TGTGCCAGTAGTATTTGGAGCGGGGGTAAGTACGAGCAGTACTTC	CASSIWSGGKYEQYF
TRBV5-6	TRBD1	TRBJ2-2	once	TGTGCCAGCAGCCCGCCGGGACAGGGGATCACCGGGGAGCTGTTTTTT	CASSPPGQGITGELFF
TRBV19	.	TRBJ1-1	.	TGTGCCAGTAGGGACCCGGGGACTGAAGCTTTCTTT	CASRDPGTEAFF
TRBV19	.	TRBJ2-2	.	TGTGCCAGTAGTATTTACAGGGCAACCGGGGAGCTGTTTTTT	CASSIYRATGELFF
TRBV6-5	TRBD1	TRBJ1-2	.	TGTGCCAGCAGGGGGACAGGGAATGGCTACACCTTC	CASRGTGNGYTF